The clone carrying this T cell receptor beta chain has a count of ten or more. Its antigen remains unknown. It was with a sample-barcoded 5' primer and a J-beta primer mix that a second PCR of roughly 7 to 11 cycles was run. Unique molecular identifiers of 12 random nucleotides labeled each cDNA. TCRdb re-analysed the 5' RACE reads in MiXCR, keeping a single row per CDR3 protein. Of more than 800,000 distinct CDR3 sequences listed, under 30% are singletons. The data were obtained in a study of blood T cells in healthy people across ages. Regarding the study as a whole: Age advanced and TCR beta diversity per million T cells fell, roughly linearly.

The V and J ends lost 4 bases and 3 bases respectively, with 16 bases between them. The CDR3 is made up of 15 amino acids. Germline CDR1 reads DFQATT; CDR2 reads SNEGSKA (reference sequence). Per-sample yields of isolated PBMCs were at least 6.5 million. Each sample yielded at least 6 micrograms of PBMC total RNA. V usage is TRBV20-1 and J usage is TRBJ2-4; D not certain. The receptor comes from a woman aged 80 or older in good health. The sequencing input was blood. CDR3 DNA: TGCAGTGCTACCTCACGCGTCGCCGGCAAAAACATTCAGTACTTC. Its translation: CSATSRVAGKNIQYF.